This T cell receptor beta chain was sequenced in a study of blood T cell repertoires in COVID-19. Overall study context: Italy, Spain and the United States were the sources of the convalescent and acute COVID-19 samples.

Methods used by the authors: Reference gene primer amplification gave estimated nucleated cell counts. The data were produced by immunoSEQ multiplex PCR, yet TCRdb's version contains in-frame clones alone and is incomplete. V and J calls and clone size are those listed in that table; D and trimming were worked out from the DNA. The sample consists of over 75,000 clones, 75% to 95% of them appearing once. Trimming took off 8 bases at V and 4 bases at J, with 14 bases between the two ends. The CDR3 runs 14 residues. The germline V gene has CDR1 SNHLY and CDR2 FYNNEI. Source material: peripheral blood. The genes are TRBV2 and TRBJ1-4; tentatively, D is TRBD1 (5 bases). The sequence was obtained from a human donor with active COVID-19. The donor label of this sample is uncertain. The CDR3 protein is CASLGPRDNEKLFF. Here the CDR3 DNA reads TGTGCCAGCCTAGGCCCCAGGGATAATGAAAAACTGTTTTTT.